The sequence of this T cell receptor (beta chain) was determined in a study of control samples from healthy donors and cancer patients. V gave up 10 bases and J gave up 4 bases; unmatched junction bases: 12. The germline gives CDR1 MDHEN, CDR2 SYDVKM. The CDR3 runs to 14 residues. TCRdb keeps only in-frame clones here, not all; method: immunoSEQ multiplex PCR. The sample includes under 130,000 clones, roughly 80% of them seen just once. This clonotype originated in a woman in her forties or fifties in good health. Material: blood. The chain carries TRBV28 and TRBJ1-2; 7 positions agree with TRBD1. The CDR3 DNA reads as TGTGCCATCCCTAGACAGGGAGGAGCCTATGGCTACACCTTC. It encodes CAIPRQGGAYGYTF.